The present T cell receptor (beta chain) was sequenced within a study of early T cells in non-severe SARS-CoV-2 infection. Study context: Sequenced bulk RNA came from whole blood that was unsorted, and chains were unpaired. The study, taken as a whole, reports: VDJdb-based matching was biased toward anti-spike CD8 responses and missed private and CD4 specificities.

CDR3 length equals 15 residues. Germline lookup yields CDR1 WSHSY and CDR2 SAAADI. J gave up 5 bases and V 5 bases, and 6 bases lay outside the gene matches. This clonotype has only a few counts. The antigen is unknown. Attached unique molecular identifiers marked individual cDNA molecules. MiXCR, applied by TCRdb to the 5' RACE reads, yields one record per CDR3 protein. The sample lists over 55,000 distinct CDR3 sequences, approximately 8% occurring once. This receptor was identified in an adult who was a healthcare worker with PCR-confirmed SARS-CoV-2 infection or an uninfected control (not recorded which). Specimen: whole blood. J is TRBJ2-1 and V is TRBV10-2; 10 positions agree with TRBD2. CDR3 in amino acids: CASSTTSGKNNEQFF. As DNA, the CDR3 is TGCGCCAGCAGTACAACTAGCGGGAAAAACAATGAGCAGTTCTTC.